Following are 25 T cell receptor beta chains from one sample sequenced in a study of graft-versus-host responses after intestinal transplantation. The method was immunoSEQ multiplex PCR; TCRdb's version includes in-frame clones alone and lacks a portion of them. The sample lists tens of thousands of clones, roughly 82% occurring once. No antigen has been assigned to these receptors. The starting material was unstimulated CD8+ T cells sorted from spleen or lymph node cells, obtained before transplant. Every receptor here comes from a human donor who was the organ donor for an intestinal transplant.

Worth noting for this clone: Sequence at one end of the junction differs from germline and may be a read error. The genes are TRBV6-4 and TRBJ2-2, with TRBD2 as a possible D gene (6 bases). Germline V gives CDR1 MRHNA, CDR2 SNTAGT. The CDR3 totals 13 residues. The CDR3 DNA reads as TGTGCCAGCAGTGACTCGGAGTCCGGGGGGCTGTTTTTT. It translates to CASSDSESGGLFF.

This clone was recorded once. V is TRBV9 and J is TRBJ1-2; a weak D match, TRBD1 (6 bases). The germline V gene encodes CDR1 SGDLS and CDR2 YYNGEE. The V gene lost 3 bases and the J gene lost 3 bases, with 9 bases spanning the gap. This CDR3 has 13 residues. For the CDR3, the DNA is TGTGCCAGCAGCGGGGACAAAGACTATGGCTACACCTTC. It is translated as CASSGDKDYGYTF.

The chain employs TRBV9 and TRBJ1-1; D possibly corresponds to TRBD1 (6 bases). Germline V gene lookup returns CDR1 SGDLS and CDR2 YYNGEE. CDR3 length: 14 residues. Trimming stripped 6 bases from V and 5 bases from J, with 17 bases between. As DNA, the CDR3 is TGTGCCAGCAAGACACAGGGCGGGGGGACTGAAGCTTTCTTT. Amino acids: CASKTQGGGTEAFF.

In this sample, this clone turned up once. The rearrangement joins TRBV5-8 to TRBJ2-5, with D hard to call. CDR3 length: 15 amino acids. Deletions cut 1 base from V and 1 base from J, with 11 bases between. CDR1 and CDR2 (germline): SGHTS, YDEGEE. CDR3 sequence reads: CASSLQLTSQETQYF. The CDR3 region has the DNA TGTGCCAGCAGCTTGCAGTTAACTTCCCAAGAGACCCAGTACTTC. Full variable domain (remainder filled in from reference TRBV5-8 and TRBJ2-5): EAGVTQSPTHLIKTRGQQATLRCSPISGHTSVYWYQQALGLGLQFLLWYDEGEERNRGNFPPRFSGRQFPNYSSELNVNALELEDSALYLCASSLQLTSQETQYFGPGTRLLVL.

This rearrangement joins TRBV4-3 to TRBJ2-1; D remains ambiguous. This CDR3 region has 18 residues. Per the germline V gene, CDR1 is LGHNA and CDR2 is YSLEER. The V end lost 4 bases, the J end lost 0 bases, and 19 bases lay between the germline ends. CDR3 in DNA: TGCGCCAGCAGCCCTATGGCCCCGGCGGAGAGCTCCTACAATGAGCAGTTCTTC. This codes for CASSPMAPAESSYNEQFF.

This chain uses TRBV6-4 with TRBJ2-1; 10 bases match TRBD2. From germline, CDR1 is MRHNA and CDR2 SNTAGT. The CDR3 sequence is 15 residues long. After removal of 2 bases from V and 4 bases from J, the junction contained 2 bases not matched to a gene. CDR3 nucleotide sequence: TGTGCCAGCAGTGACAAAGCGGGGGGGTACAATGAGCAGTTCTTC. This encodes CASSDKAGGYNEQFF.

The chain combines TRBV19 with TRBJ1-1; 10 bases align to TRBD1. J was trimmed by 3 bases and V by 0 bases; bases with no gene match: 13. The V gene's germline CDR1 is LNHDA and CDR2 SQIVND (reference sequence). CDR3 size: 19 residues. The CDR3: CASSIDVVDRGRWDTEAFF. The CDR3 DNA reads as TGTGCCAGTAGTATAGATGTGGTCGACAGGGGGCGATGGGACACTGAAGCTTTCTTT.

The chain recombines TRBV19 with TRBJ2-1; perhaps TRBD1 as D (5 bases). Deletions cut 5 bases from V and 5 bases from J, with 16 bases between. This CDR3 spans 15 amino acids. CDR1 LNHDA and CDR2 SQIVND come from the germline V gene (reference sequence). In DNA form, the CDR3 reads TGTGCCAGTAGTCGCGGCGGACAAGGGCACAATGAGCAGTTCTTC. Translating gives CASSRGGQGHNEQFF.

This clone was detected a few times. The V and J genes are TRBV6-5 and TRBJ1-1; TRBD1 agrees at 9 bases. Germline trimming cut 5 bases from V and 4 bases from J; bases unmatched to any gene: 5. The germline CDR1 and CDR2 sequences are MNHEY and SVGAGI. This CDR3 contains 14 residues. The CDR3 DNA reads TGTGCCAGCAGTCCGGGACAGGGAGCCACTGAAGCTTTCTTT. It codes for CASSPGQGATEAFF.

This chain links TRBV5-1 with TRBJ2-7; 10 bases fit TRBD1. J gave up 5 bases and V 0 bases, and 8 bases lay outside the gene matches. The CDR3 extends over 16 amino acids. CDR1 is SGHRS and CDR2 is YFSETQ in the germline V gene. In nucleotides, the CDR3 is TGCGCCAGCAGCTTGGGGGACAGGGGTAGTTTCGACGAGCAGTACTTC. It translates to CASSLGDRGSFDEQYF.

This chain joins TRBV4-3 and TRBJ2-1; TRBD1 aligns across 9 bases. Germline V gene data show CDR1 as LGHNA and CDR2 as YSLEER. With 4 bases clipped from V and 4 bases from J, the junction kept 8 bases outside the gene matches. The CDR3 is 16 amino acids. The chain's CDR3 is CASSPTQGAGYNEQFF. For the CDR3, the DNA is TGCGCCAGCAGCCCGACACAGGGGGCGGGTTACAATGAGCAGTTCTTC.

Of note for this clone: The sample carries other DNA sequences with the same CDR3. J is TRBJ2-7 and V is TRBV14; D is uncertain. V gave up 8 bases and J gave up 4 bases, with 15 bases separating them. The germline V gene has CDR1 SGHDN and CDR2 FVKESK. This CDR3 region has 13 residues. Here the CDR3 DNA reads TGTGCCAGCGGGTGGCGCGGAGCTTACGAGCAGTACTTC. Protein: CASGWRGAYEQYF.

Here the CDR3 reads CASRNGGDSFSYNEQFF. CDR3 coding DNA: TGTGCCAGCAGGAACGGGGGGGACAGTTTCTCCTACAATGAGCAGTTCTTC. The chain is built from TRBV27 and TRBJ2-1; D is possibly TRBD2 (8 bases). CDR1 and CDR2 (germline): MNHEY, SMNVEV (reference sequence). The CDR3 sequence is 17 residues long. V lost 6 bases to trimming and J lost 0 bases, with 18 bases between them.

This clone was detected a few times. This chain connects TRBV6-5 to TRBJ1-2, with D hard to call. The germline V gene has CDR1 MNHEY and CDR2 SVGAGI. Trimming pared 2 bases from V and 6 bases from J, leaving 10 bases between. The CDR3 is 13 residues long. CDR3 bases: TGTGCCAGCAGTTACGGCAGCTTAAATGGCTACACCTTC. Protein sequence: CASSYGSLNGYTF.

The chain couples TRBV7-9 to TRBJ2-1, with 7 bases lining up with TRBD2. In germline, CDR1 is SEHNR, CDR2 FQNEAQ (reference sequence). Trimming at V came to 8 bases and at J to 2 bases, leaving 3 bases not matched to a gene. The length of the CDR3 is 13 residues. The chain's CDR3 is CASGSGAYNEQFF. CDR3 DNA sequence: TGTGCCAGCGGGAGCGGGGCCTACAATGAGCAGTTCTTC.

The chain combines TRBV9 with TRBJ2-7; 8 bases fit TRBD2. Germline values: CDR1 SGDLS, CDR2 YYNGEE. The CDR3 consists of 13 residues. V lost 2 bases to trimming and J lost 3 bases; unmatched junction nucleotides: 1. The CDR3 protein is CASSVGTSYEQYF. DNA for the CDR3: TGTGCCAGCAGCGTCGGGACTAGCTACGAGCAGTACTTC.

The genes are TRBV11-1 and TRBJ2-5; D is unclear. V shed 5 bases and J shed 5 bases, with 18 bases lying between them. Germline V lookup: CDR1 SGHAT, CDR2 FQDESV (reference sequence). This CDR3 contains 15 residues. The CDR3 sequence: CASSPISGPFETQYF. CDR3 coding DNA: TGTGCCAGCAGCCCAATTTCCGGGCCCTTCGAGACCCAGTACTTC. Together with reference TRBV11-1 and TRBJ2-5, the CDR3 gives the full variable domain: EAEVAQSPRYKITEKSQAVAFWCDPISGHATLYWYRQILGQGPELLVQFQDESVVDDSQLPKDRFSAERLKGVDSTLKIQPAELGDSAMYLCASSPISGPFETQYFGPGTRLLVL.

The chain has TRBV19 and TRBJ2-7; 11 bases fit TRBD2. The V segment lost 8 bases and the J segment 0 bases; nucleotides outside the gene matches: 9. Germline lookup yields CDR1 LNHDA and CDR2 SQIVND (reference sequence). The CDR3 totals 16 residues. The CDR3 sequence is CASRVSGGGASYEQYF. For the CDR3, the DNA is TGTGCCAGTCGCGTTAGCGGGGGGGGAGCCTCCTACGAGCAGTACTTC.

CDR3 sequence (DNA): TGCGCCAGCAGCCAAGATTGGAGGGACAGGATTAATTCACCCCTCCACTTT. Translated, it gives CASSQDWRDRINSPLHF. The chain is built from TRBV4-3 and TRBJ1-6, with TRBD1 matching 8 bases. With 0 bases clipped from V and 6 bases from J, the junction kept 7 bases outside the gene matches. The CDR3 is made up of 17 amino acids. The germline V gene has CDR1 LGHNA and CDR2 YSLEER.

This clone was seen a single time. The J gene is TRBJ2-1, the V gene TRBV28; TRBD2 matches 13 bases. V shed 7 bases, J shed 6 bases, and the junction held 6 bases outside the gene matches. This CDR3 comprises 15 residues. The germline V gene has CDR1 MDHEN and CDR2 SYDVKM. In DNA form, the CDR3 reads TGTGCCAGCATATTGGGACTAGCGGGGAGCAATGAGCAGTTCTTC. Translated: CASILGLAGSNEQFF. Full variable domain (outside the CDR3, taken from reference TRBV28 and TRBJ2-1): DVKVTQSSRYLVKRTGEKVFLECVQDMDHENMFWYRQDPGLGLRLIYFSYDVKMKEKGDIPEGYSVSREKKERFSLILESASTNQTSMYLCASILGLAGSNEQFFGPGTRLTVL.

This clone was seen only a few times. V and J are TRBV10-3 and TRBJ2-7, with 12 bases matching TRBD2. There are 20 residues in the CDR3. Germline-derived CDR1 and CDR2 are ENHRY and SYGVKD. Trimming took 4 bases from V and 4 from J; bases not matched to a gene: 20. The CDR3 loop reads CAISVSRVTSGGHIQYEQYF. DNA of the CDR3: TGTGCCATCAGTGTATCCAGGGTAACTAGCGGGGGGCATATTCAGTACGAGCAGTACTTC.

Only a few counts were recorded for this clone. The chain couples TRBV27 to TRBJ2-7; 9 bases fit TRBD2. From germline, CDR1 is MNHEY and CDR2 SMNVEV (reference sequence). Germline trimming cut 8 bases from V and 3 bases from J; bases unmatched to any gene: 5. The CDR3 is 13 amino acids. The CDR3 nucleotides are TGTGCCAGCGGACGACTAGCGGACTACGAGCAGTACTTC. Translating it yields CASGRLADYEQYF.

The V call is TRBV9, the J call TRBJ2-1, with 8 positions matching TRBD1. V was pared by 3 bases and J by 10 bases, with 12 bases of the junction left unmatched. The CDR3 loop spans 15 amino acids. CDR1 is SGDLS, CDR2 YYNGEE, per germline. For the CDR3, the DNA is TGTGCCAGCAGCGAGGGGACAGGTAACAATCAGGAGCAGTTCTTC. It encodes CASSEGTGNNQEQFF.

V usage is TRBV11-2 and J usage is TRBJ2-7; TRBD1 aligns across 10 bases. With V trimmed by 4 bases and J by 4 bases, 7 bases remained unmatched. The germline gives CDR1 SGHAT, CDR2 FQNNGV. The CDR3 covers 15 residues. In DNA, the CDR3 is TGTGCCAGCAGCTCCTTGACAGGGGGCAGGTACGAGCAGTACTTC. Translated, it gives CASSSLTGGRYEQYF.

The chain recombines TRBV28 with TRBJ1-5, with D uncertain. V was shortened by 4 bases and J by 11 bases, with 12 bases between the two germline ends. This CDR3 is built from 12 residues. Germline V CDR1 and CDR2: MDHEN, SYDVKM. For the CDR3, the DNA is TGTGCCAGCAGTTCAGATTACGTGGCCCAGCATTTT. The encoded protein is CASSSDYVAQHF.